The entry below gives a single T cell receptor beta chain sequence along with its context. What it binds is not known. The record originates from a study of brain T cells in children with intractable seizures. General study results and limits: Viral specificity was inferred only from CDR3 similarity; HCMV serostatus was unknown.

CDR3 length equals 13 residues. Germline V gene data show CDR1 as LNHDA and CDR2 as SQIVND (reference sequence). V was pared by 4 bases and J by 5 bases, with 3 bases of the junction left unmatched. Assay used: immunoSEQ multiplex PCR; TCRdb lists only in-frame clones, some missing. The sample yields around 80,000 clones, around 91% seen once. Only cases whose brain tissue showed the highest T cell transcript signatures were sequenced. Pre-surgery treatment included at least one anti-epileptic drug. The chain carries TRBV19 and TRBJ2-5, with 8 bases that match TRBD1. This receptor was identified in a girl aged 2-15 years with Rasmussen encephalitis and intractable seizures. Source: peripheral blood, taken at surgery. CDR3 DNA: TGTGCCAGTAGTACAGGGGGCTGGGAGACCCAGTACTTC. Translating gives CASSTGGWETQYF.